These T cell receptor beta chains were read from a single sample in a study of Ad26.COV2.S vaccination and SARS-CoV-2 variants. Here immunoSEQ multiplex PCR was the method, and the copy in TCRdb shows in-frame clones only, minus some. Found here are 440,000 or so clones, about nine tenths of them singletons; the top ten hold approximately 4.5%. The sequencing here drew on peripheral blood, taken in a trial of Ad26.COV2.S vaccine versus placebo. The receptors come from a person between 18 and 65 years old who received the Ad26.COV2.S COVID-19 vaccine or a placebo. Each CDR3 is given with its conserved first and last residue. Each record gives: V gene, CDR3 protein.

v_call: TRBV27; cdr3_aa: CASSLKAGGKPQHF
v_call: TRBV15; cdr3_aa: CATSVRTSGRTQYF
v_call: TRBV11-2; cdr3_aa: CASSPSPLPNSPLHF
v_call: TRBV6-5; cdr3_aa: CASSPNRGTGELFF
v_call: TRBV27; cdr3_aa: CASSTRERLNEQFF
v_call: TRBV2; cdr3_aa: CASSEELGGMNTEAFF
v_call: TRBV15; cdr3_aa: CATSRRLGRVVADTQYF
v_call: TRBV28; cdr3_aa: CASNDRNYGYTF
v_call: TRBV14; cdr3_aa: CASSHLGQGDTGELFF
v_call: TRBV24-1; cdr3_aa: CATSDPGQGDQYF
v_call: TRBV4-3; cdr3_aa: CASSQDSRGHSKGEQYF
v_call: TRBV19; cdr3_aa: CASSVRTGINEQYF
v_call: TRBV28; cdr3_aa: CASSLGGQAYEQYF
v_call: TRBV28; cdr3_aa: CASSIPPGQTPHNSPLHF
v_call: TRBV7-6; cdr3_aa: CASSRSGRGETQYF
v_call: TRBV28; cdr3_aa: CASSSHIGTGEQYF
v_call: TRBV4-2; cdr3_aa: CASSQERGLAGFEQFF
v_call: TRBV10-3; cdr3_aa: CAISEPLRTGHSYEQYF
v_call: TRBV4-1; cdr3_aa: CASSQPQENTEAFF
v_call: TRBV24-1; cdr3_aa: CATSSRPGGRGWDTDTQYF
v_call: TRBV28; cdr3_aa: CASSTQWRVDMNTEAFF
v_call: TRBV30; cdr3_aa: CAWRRTANSPLHF
v_call: TRBV5-4; cdr3_aa: CASSLGASGSSF
v_call: TRBV5-1; cdr3_aa: CASSSRAGQGADTQYF
v_call: TRBV7-9; cdr3_aa: CASSQTSGRSEQYF
v_call: TRBV19; cdr3_aa: CASTPRGQGFGYTF
v_call: TRBV5-6; cdr3_aa: CASSLVLGLAAGELFF